This is a list of T cell receptor beta chains from one sample in a study of identical twins. TCRdb re-derived calls from the 5' RACE reads in MiXCR, one entry per CDR3 protein. The data show roughly 630,000 distinct CDR3 sequences, 7% to 7.5% seen once. A further study also used this sample, focusing on yellow fever vaccine responses in identical twins.

The sample comprised PBMCs. The source of these receptors is a woman younger than 30 in good health. The CDR3 runs from the conserved cysteine through the conserved F or W. D genes are given only for firm matches. Clone size appears in some rows only: once, few, many, or a class for an expanded clone.

v_call: TRBV29-1
j_call: TRBJ2-1
d_call: TRBD1
clone_size: many
cdr3_aa: CSVGSGQGKSSYNEQFF
cdr3_nt: TGCAGCGTGGGCAGTGGACAGGGCAAAAGCTCCTACAATGAGCAGTTCTTC

v_call: TRBV10-3
j_call: TRBJ1-1
d_call: TRBD1
clone_size: .
cdr3_aa: CAITGDRGTEAFF
cdr3_nt: TGTGCCATCACGGGGGACAGGGGCACTGAAGCTTTCTTT

v_call: TRBV28
j_call: TRBJ2-1
d_call: TRBD1
clone_size: .
cdr3_aa: CASRTQLTGSGEQFF
cdr3_nt: TGTGCCAGCAGGACTCAACTGACAGGGAGCGGTGAGCAGTTCTTC

v_call: TRBV28
j_call: TRBJ1-3
d_call: .
clone_size: many
cdr3_aa: CASSLRGPRSYSGNTIYF
cdr3_nt: TGTGCCAGCAGTTTACGGGGGCCCAGGAGCTACTCTGGAAACACCATATATTTT

v_call: TRBV2
j_call: TRBJ1-4
d_call: .
clone_size: .
cdr3_aa: CASRGIEEKLFF
cdr3_nt: TGTGCCAGCAGAGGAATTGAGGAAAAACTGTTTTTT

v_call: TRBV12-3/TRBV12-4
j_call: TRBJ1-2
d_call: .
clone_size: few
cdr3_aa: CASSSTGANYGYTF
cdr3_nt: TGTGCCAGCAGTTCCACGGGGGCGAACTATGGCTACACCTTC

v_call: TRBV5-6
j_call: TRBJ2-1
d_call: TRBD2
clone_size: .
cdr3_aa: CASSLRGYGGRNEQFF
cdr3_nt: TGTGCCAGCAGCCTGCGGGGGTACGGGGGTCGAAATGAGCAGTTCTTC

v_call: TRBV4-1
j_call: TRBJ2-7
d_call: TRBD2
clone_size: few
cdr3_aa: CASSQDYGRATYEQYF
cdr3_nt: TGCGCCAGCAGCCAAGATTACGGGAGGGCCACTTACGAGCAGTACTTC

v_call: TRBV7-9
j_call: TRBJ1-5
d_call: .
clone_size: .
cdr3_aa: CASSRDFDQPQHF
cdr3_nt: TGTGCCAGCAGCAGGGACTTTGATCAGCCCCAGCATTTT

v_call: TRBV29-1
j_call: TRBJ2-7
d_call: TRBD1
clone_size: many
cdr3_aa: CSVVSSGQGASEQYF
cdr3_nt: TGCAGCGTTGTGTCGTCGGGGCAGGGGGCAAGCGAGCAGTACTTC

v_call: TRBV5-1
j_call: TRBJ1-2
d_call: .
clone_size: .
cdr3_aa: CASSLGTGGRDYGYTF
cdr3_nt: TGCGCCAGCAGCTTGGGAACCGGCGGGCGAGACTATGGCTACACCTTC

v_call: TRBV6-1
j_call: TRBJ1-1
d_call: .
clone_size: many
cdr3_aa: CASSERGVNTEAFF
cdr3_nt: TGTGCCAGCAGTGAAAGGGGTGTGAACACTGAAGCTTTCTTT

v_call: TRBV6-2/TRBV6-3
j_call: TRBJ2-5
d_call: TRBD2
clone_size: many
cdr3_aa: CASSPGTSGPPYF
cdr3_nt: TGTGCCAGCAGTCCCGGGACTAGCGGGCCCCCGTACTTC

v_call: TRBV19
j_call: TRBJ1-2
d_call: .
clone_size: few
cdr3_aa: CAIRGYYGYTF
cdr3_nt: TGTGCCATTAGGGGCTACTATGGCTACACCTTC

v_call: TRBV24-1
j_call: TRBJ1-3
d_call: .
clone_size: few
cdr3_aa: CATTLSGAGNTIYF
cdr3_nt: TGTGCCACCACCCTTTCTGGGGCTGGAAACACCATATATTTT

v_call: TRBV12-3/TRBV12-4
j_call: TRBJ1-4
d_call: .
clone_size: many
cdr3_aa: CASSLRRGEKLFF
cdr3_nt: TGTGCCAGCAGTTTACGTCGGGGCGAAAAACTGTTTTTT

v_call: TRBV15
j_call: TRBJ1-1
d_call: .
clone_size: .
cdr3_aa: CATKAGVNTEAFF
cdr3_nt: TGTGCCACCAAAGCAGGGGTGAACACTGAAGCTTTCTTT

v_call: TRBV12-3/TRBV12-4
j_call: TRBJ2-7
d_call: .
clone_size: many
cdr3_aa: CASTHGDPQYSYEQYF
cdr3_nt: TGTGCCAGCACCCATGGGGACCCACAGTACTCCTACGAGCAGTACTTC

v_call: TRBV7-8
j_call: TRBJ2-1
d_call: TRBD2
clone_size: .
cdr3_aa: CASSFRDYRSNEQFF
cdr3_nt: TGTGCCAGCAGCTTTCGGGACTACAGAAGTAATGAGCAGTTCTTC

v_call: TRBV12-3/TRBV12-4
j_call: TRBJ1-4
d_call: .
clone_size: many
cdr3_aa: CASSFGEKLFF
cdr3_nt: TGTGCCAGCAGTTTTGGTGAAAAACTGTTTTTT

v_call: TRBV20-1
j_call: TRBJ2-1
d_call: TRBD2
clone_size: .
cdr3_aa: CSAGERERGEQFF
cdr3_nt: TGCAGTGCTGGTGAGCGGGAGAGGGGTGAGCAGTTCTTC

v_call: TRBV2
j_call: TRBJ2-6
d_call: TRBD1
clone_size: .
cdr3_aa: CTRCENRGLRSGANVLTF
cdr3_nt: TGTACCCGCTGCGAGAACAGGGGGCTTCGCTCTGGGGCCAACGTCCTGACTTTC

v_call: TRBV2
j_call: TRBJ2-7
d_call: .
clone_size: .
cdr3_aa: CASGGQRGRIYEQYF
cdr3_nt: TGTGCCAGTGGAGGTCAGAGGGGGAGGATTTACGAGCAGTACTTC

v_call: TRBV12-3/TRBV12-4
j_call: TRBJ1-2
d_call: .
clone_size: many
cdr3_aa: CASSFQGFGYTF
cdr3_nt: TGTGCCAGCAGTTTCCAAGGGTTTGGCTACACCTTC

v_call: TRBV5-1
j_call: TRBJ1-1
d_call: .
clone_size: many
cdr3_aa: CASSLVGAGVILDTEAFF
cdr3_nt: TGCGCCAGCAGCTTGGTTGGCGCAGGGGTTATATTAGACACTGAAGCTTTCTTT

v_call: TRBV6-5
j_call: TRBJ2-3
d_call: TRBD2
clone_size: few
cdr3_aa: CASSYIRGGSEADTQYF
cdr3_nt: TGTGCCAGCAGTTACATCCGGGGGGGCAGTGAGGCAGATACGCAGTATTTT

v_call: TRBV12-3/TRBV12-4
j_call: TRBJ2-1
d_call: .
clone_size: many
cdr3_aa: CASSYRTGNNEQFF
cdr3_nt: TGTGCCAGCAGTTACCGGACCGGGAACAATGAGCAGTTCTTC

v_call: TRBV2
j_call: TRBJ2-5
d_call: .
clone_size: .
cdr3_aa: CASSVDWKETQYF
cdr3_nt: TGTGCCAGCAGCGTAGACTGGAAAGAGACCCAGTACTTC

v_call: TRBV15
j_call: TRBJ2-2
d_call: .
clone_size: .
cdr3_aa: CATSRARPWRGDTGELFF
cdr3_nt: TGTGCCACCAGCAGAGCCCGACCCTGGCGGGGTGACACCGGGGAGCTGTTTTTT

v_call: TRBV12-3/TRBV12-4
j_call: TRBJ1-2
d_call: .
clone_size: .
cdr3_aa: CAITVGAYNGYTF
cdr3_nt: TGTGCCATTACCGTGGGGGCGTATAATGGCTACACCTTC

v_call: TRBV5-6
j_call: TRBJ1-1
d_call: TRBD1
clone_size: many
cdr3_aa: CASSLGTYRGEAFF
cdr3_nt: TGTGCCAGCAGCTTGGGCACCTACAGGGGAGAAGCTTTCTTT

v_call: TRBV12-5
j_call: TRBJ2-1
d_call: .
clone_size: .
cdr3_aa: CASGLDVDRTQGNEQFF
cdr3_nt: TGTGCTAGTGGTTTGGACGTAGACAGAACCCAGGGGAATGAGCAGTTCTTC

v_call: TRBV11-2
j_call: TRBJ2-5
d_call: .
clone_size: .
cdr3_aa: CASSSGSSARYF
cdr3_nt: TGTGCCAGCAGTTCCGGGTCCTCAGCCCGGTACTTC

v_call: TRBV18
j_call: TRBJ1-1
d_call: TRBD1
clone_size: many
cdr3_aa: CASSAQGVNTEAFF
cdr3_nt: TGTGCCAGCTCAGCACAGGGGGTGAACACTGAAGCTTTCTTT

v_call: TRBV18
j_call: TRBJ2-1
d_call: .
clone_size: many
cdr3_aa: CASSPSYLPYNEQFF
cdr3_nt: TGTGCCAGCTCACCAAGTTACCTCCCCTACAATGAGCAGTTCTTC

v_call: TRBV20-1
j_call: TRBJ2-2
d_call: .
clone_size: .
cdr3_aa: CSASWAGVPAGELFF
cdr3_nt: TGCAGTGCTAGCTGGGCAGGGGTCCCGGCCGGGGAGCTGTTTTTT

v_call: TRBV9
j_call: TRBJ2-3
d_call: .
clone_size: .
cdr3_aa: CASGPFDTGSTDTQYF
cdr3_nt: TGTGCCAGCGGACCCTTCGATACGGGTAGCACAGATACGCAGTATTTT

v_call: TRBV6-1
j_call: TRBJ1-1
d_call: .
clone_size: many
cdr3_aa: CASNDRLNTEAFF
cdr3_nt: TGTGCCAGCAACGACCGATTGAACACTGAAGCTTTCTTT

v_call: TRBV6-5
j_call: TRBJ1-3
d_call: TRBD1
clone_size: .
cdr3_aa: CASSYFSGTGISTIYF
cdr3_nt: TGTGCCAGCAGTTACTTTTCCGGGACAGGGATTAGCACCATATATTTT

v_call: TRBV4-1
j_call: TRBJ1-5
d_call: .
clone_size: .
cdr3_aa: CASSSEEDQPQHF
cdr3_nt: TGCGCCAGCAGCTCAGAGGAGGATCAGCCCCAGCATTTT

v_call: TRBV28
j_call: TRBJ1-1
d_call: .
clone_size: .
cdr3_aa: CASSSPDGGITEAFF
cdr3_nt: TGTGCCAGCAGTTCCCCTGACGGGGGGATCACTGAAGCTTTCTTT

v_call: TRBV7-2
j_call: TRBJ2-1
d_call: TRBD2
clone_size: many
cdr3_aa: CASSLVGGGYNEQFF
cdr3_nt: TGTGCCAGCAGCTTAGTAGGCGGGGGGTACAATGAGCAGTTCTTC

v_call: TRBV4-1
j_call: TRBJ1-6
d_call: .
clone_size: few
cdr3_aa: CASSPGIWLHSPLHF
cdr3_nt: TGCGCCAGCAGCCCTGGAATATGGCTACATTCACCCCTCCACTTT

v_call: TRBV29-1
j_call: TRBJ1-1
d_call: .
clone_size: many
cdr3_aa: CSVPGRVNTEAFF
cdr3_nt: TGCAGCGTTCCAGGACGGGTGAACACTGAAGCTTTCTTT

v_call: TRBV7-9
j_call: TRBJ2-2
d_call: .
clone_size: many
cdr3_aa: CASSATFFGELFF
cdr3_nt: TGTGCCAGCAGCGCGACATTTTTCGGGGAGCTGTTTTTT

v_call: TRBV11-2
j_call: TRBJ1-3
d_call: .
clone_size: few
cdr3_aa: CASSLVGGPGNTIYF
cdr3_nt: TGTGCCAGCAGCTTAGTGGGGGGCCCTGGAAACACCATATATTTT

v_call: TRBV29-1
j_call: TRBJ2-1
d_call: .
clone_size: many
cdr3_aa: CSVEQGINEQFF
cdr3_nt: TGCAGCGTTGAACAGGGAATTAATGAGCAGTTCTTC

v_call: TRBV20-1
j_call: TRBJ2-3
d_call: TRBD2
clone_size: few
cdr3_aa: CSAVSTSGSTDTQYF
cdr3_nt: TGCAGTGCTGTCTCAACTAGCGGAAGCACAGATACGCAGTATTTT

v_call: TRBV7-8
j_call: TRBJ2-3
d_call: TRBD2
clone_size: .
cdr3_aa: CASSHHRLAGATDTQYF
cdr3_nt: TGTGCCAGCAGCCACCACAGACTAGCGGGGGCCACAGATACGCAGTATTTT

v_call: TRBV5-1
j_call: TRBJ2-3
d_call: TRBD2
clone_size: few
cdr3_aa: CASSLGAPSGGGTQYF
cdr3_nt: TGCGCCAGCAGCTTGGGGGCGCCTAGCGGGGGAGGTACGCAGTATTTT

v_call: TRBV11-2
j_call: TRBJ2-1
d_call: .
clone_size: .
cdr3_aa: CASSLLASGSYNEQFF
cdr3_nt: TGTGCCAGCAGCTTATTGGCGTCGGGCTCCTACAATGAGCAGTTCTTC

v_call: TRBV3-1
j_call: TRBJ1-1
d_call: TRBD1
clone_size: few
cdr3_aa: CASSQGQGRTEAFF
cdr3_nt: TGTGCCAGCAGCCAGGGACAGGGGCGGACTGAAGCTTTCTTT

v_call: TRBV6-1
j_call: TRBJ2-2
d_call: TRBD1
clone_size: few
cdr3_aa: CASSVRGQGAGTGELFF
cdr3_nt: TGTGCCAGCAGTGTGAGGGGACAGGGGGCAGGAACCGGGGAGCTGTTTTTT

v_call: TRBV3-1
j_call: TRBJ2-2
d_call: .
clone_size: few
cdr3_aa: CASSQDYGTGPTGELFF
cdr3_nt: TGTGCCAGCAGCCAAGATTATGGCACAGGGCCAACCGGGGAGCTGTTTTTT

v_call: TRBV15
j_call: TRBJ2-1
d_call: TRBD1
clone_size: .
cdr3_aa: CATGPDRGGNEQFF
cdr3_nt: TGTGCCACCGGCCCGGACAGGGGTGGGAATGAGCAGTTCTTC

v_call: TRBV5-1
j_call: TRBJ1-1
d_call: TRBD1
clone_size: .
cdr3_aa: CASSFTGGTTEAFF
cdr3_nt: TGCGCCAGCAGCTTTACAGGGGGTACCACTGAAGCTTTCTTT

v_call: TRBV6-1
j_call: TRBJ2-1
d_call: TRBD2
clone_size: few
cdr3_aa: CASAGDTPSYNEQFF
cdr3_nt: TGTGCCAGCGCGGGAGACACCCCCTCCTACAATGAGCAGTTCTTC